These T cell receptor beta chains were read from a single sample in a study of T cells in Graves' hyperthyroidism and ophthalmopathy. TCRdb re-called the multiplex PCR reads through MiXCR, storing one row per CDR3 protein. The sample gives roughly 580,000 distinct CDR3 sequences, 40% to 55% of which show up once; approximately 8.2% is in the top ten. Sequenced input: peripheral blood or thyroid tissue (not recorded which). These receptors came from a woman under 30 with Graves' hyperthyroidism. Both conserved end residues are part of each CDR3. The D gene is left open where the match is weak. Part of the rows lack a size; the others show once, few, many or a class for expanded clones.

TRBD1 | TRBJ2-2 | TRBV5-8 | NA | CASSSTGVGELFF | TGTGCCAGCAGTTCTACAGGGGTCGGGGAGCTGTTTTTT
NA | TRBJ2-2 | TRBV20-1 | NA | CSAPDRNTGELFF | TGCAGTGCTCCGGACAGGAACACCGGGGAGCTGTTTTTT
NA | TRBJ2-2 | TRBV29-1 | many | CSVERASSGELFF | TGCAGCGTTGAGCGGGCTAGCAGCGGGGAGCTGTTTTTT
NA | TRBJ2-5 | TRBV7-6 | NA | CASSARYSGTQETQYF | TGTGCCAGCAGTGCTAGGTATAGCGGAACACAAGAGACCCAGTACTTC
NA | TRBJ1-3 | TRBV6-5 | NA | CASGRGLSGNTIYF | TGTGCCAGCGGGAGGGGCCTCTCTGGAAACACCATATATTTT
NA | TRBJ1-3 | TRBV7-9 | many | CASSLVGEAVDF | TGTGCCAGCAGCTTAGTTGGGGAAGCGGTCGATTTT
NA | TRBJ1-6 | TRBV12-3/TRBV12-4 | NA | CASSLMGRTNSPLHF | TGTGCCAGCAGTTTAATGGGACGGACTAATTCACCCCTCCACTTT
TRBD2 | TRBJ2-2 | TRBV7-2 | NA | CASSEPGGEQFF | TGTGCCAGCAGCGAACCTGGGGGGGAGCAGTTTTTT
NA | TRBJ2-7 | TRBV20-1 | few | CSATPQEGASYEQYF | TGCAGTGCTACCCCCCAAGAGGGAGCATCGTACGAGCAGTACTTC
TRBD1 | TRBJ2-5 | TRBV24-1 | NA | CATEPRQGGEETQYF | TGTGCCACCGAACCACGACAGGGGGGTGAAGAGACCCAGTACTTC
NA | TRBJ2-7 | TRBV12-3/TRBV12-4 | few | CASRLGDDEQYF | TGTGCCAGCAGACTGGGGGACGACGAGCAGTACTTC
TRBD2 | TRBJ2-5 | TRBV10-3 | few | CASSYGLAGVPETQYF | TGTGCCAGCAGTTACGGTCTAGCGGGAGTACCGGAGACCCAGTACTTC
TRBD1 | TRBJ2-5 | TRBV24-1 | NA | CATSDSGQGISETQYF | TGTGCCACCAGTGATTCCGGACAGGGCATTTCGGAGACCCAGTACTTC
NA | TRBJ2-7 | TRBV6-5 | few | CASSYSQLLSEQYF | TGTGCCAGCAGTTACTCGCAGCTCCTGAGCGAGCAGTACTTC
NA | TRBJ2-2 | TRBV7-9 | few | CASRTSGGNTGELFF | TGTGCCAGCAGAACCTCCGGGGGAAACACCGGGGAGCTGTTTTTT
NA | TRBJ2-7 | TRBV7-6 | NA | CASSLDTGSYEQYF | TGTGCCAGCAGCTTAGATACAGGGAGCTACGAGCAGTACTTC
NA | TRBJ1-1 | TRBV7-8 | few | CASSSGSMNTEAFF | TGTGCCAGCAGCTCCGGGTCAATGAACACTGAAGCTTTCTTT
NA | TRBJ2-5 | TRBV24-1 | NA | CASSLSEKYF | TGTGCCAGCAGTTTATCGGAAAAGTACTTC
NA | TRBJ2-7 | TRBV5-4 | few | CASRPWGGVSPYEQYF | TGTGCCAGCAGACCTTGGGGCGGGGTGTCGCCCTACGAGCAGTACTTC
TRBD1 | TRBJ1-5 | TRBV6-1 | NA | CASSPEGQRNQPQHF | TGTGCCAGCAGTCCCGAGGGACAGCGAAATCAGCCCCAGCATTTT
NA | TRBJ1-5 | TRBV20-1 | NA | CSARDGAF | TGCAGTGCTAGGGATGGGGCTTTT
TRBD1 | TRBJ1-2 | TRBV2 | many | CASDWAGGYGYTF | TGTGCCAGCGATTGGGCAGGGGGTTATGGCTACACCTTC
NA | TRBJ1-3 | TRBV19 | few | CAKAAFRSGNTIYF | TGTGCCAAAGCGGCCTTTCGCTCTGGAAACACCATATATTTT
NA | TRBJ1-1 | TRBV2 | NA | CASSGAGLEAFF | TGTGCCAGCAGTGGGGCAGGGTTGGAGGCTTTCTTT
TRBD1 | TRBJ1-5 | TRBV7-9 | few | CASSLGHGQGGGQPQHF | TGTGCCAGCAGTTTAGGTCACGGACAGGGGGGAGGTCAGCCCCAGCATTTT
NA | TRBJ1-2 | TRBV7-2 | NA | CASSPGTDGNGYTF | TGTGCCAGCAGCCCGGGGACCGACGGAAATGGCTACACCTTC
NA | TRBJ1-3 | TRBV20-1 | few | CSARRHSGNTIYF | TGCAGTGCTAGACGACACTCCGGAAACACCATATATTTT
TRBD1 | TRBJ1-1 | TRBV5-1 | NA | CASSLDWGQGEAFF | TGCGCCAGCAGCTTGGATTGGGGACAGGGGGAAGCTTTCTTT
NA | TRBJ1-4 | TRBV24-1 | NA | CASSDVVGEVAVF | TGTGCCAGCAGTGATGTCGTCGGCGAGGTCGCTGTGTTT
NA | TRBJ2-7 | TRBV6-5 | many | CASSYGHPEQYF | TGTGCCAGCAGTTATGGGCACCCCGAGCAGTACTTC
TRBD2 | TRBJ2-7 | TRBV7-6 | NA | CASSRQREAYEQYF | TGTGCCAGCAGCCGCCAGCGGGAGGCCTACGAGCAGTACTTC
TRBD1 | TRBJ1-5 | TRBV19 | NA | CASNRGRAYEHF | TGTGCCAGTAACAGGGGTAGGGCCTACGAGCATTTT
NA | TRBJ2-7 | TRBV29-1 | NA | CSVETGYEQYF | TGCAGCGTTGAAACGGGCTACGAGCAGTACTTC
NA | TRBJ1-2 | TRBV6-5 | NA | CASTDQGYGYTF | TGTGCCAGCACCGATCAGGGGTATGGCTACACCTTC
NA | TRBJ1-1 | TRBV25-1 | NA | CASSDNRHGKETEAFF | TGTGCCAGCAGTGATAATCGTCATGGGAAGGAGACTGAAGCTTTCTTT
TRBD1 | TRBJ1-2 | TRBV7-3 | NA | CASSLGGTDNYGYTF | TGTGCCAGCAGCTTGGGAGGGACAGATAACTATGGCTACACCTTC
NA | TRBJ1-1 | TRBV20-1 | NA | CSARGQDLIPEAFF | TGCAGTGCTAGAGGACAGGACTTAATCCCTGAAGCTTTCTTT
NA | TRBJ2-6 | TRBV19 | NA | CASSITEQRESGANVLTF | TGTGCCAGTAGTATAACGGAACAGCGCGAGTCTGGGGCCAACGTCCTGACTTTC
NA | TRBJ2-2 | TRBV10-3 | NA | CATNILSANTGELFF | TGTGCCACCAATATCCTTAGCGCGAACACCGGGGAGCTGTTTTTT
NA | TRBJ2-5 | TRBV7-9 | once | CASSFTKTGTQYF | TGTGCCAGCAGCTTTACCAAGACAGGGACCCAGTACTTC
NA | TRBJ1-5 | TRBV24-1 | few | CATRRAAGHPHSNQPQHF | TGTGCCACCAGAAGAGCCGCGGGACACCCTCATAGCAATCAGCCCCAGCATTTT
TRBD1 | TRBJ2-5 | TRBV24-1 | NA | CATPPRTGETQYF | TGTGCCACCCCTCCTAGGACAGGGGAGACCCAGTACTTC
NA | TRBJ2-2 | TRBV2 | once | CASSSYVKGELFF | TGTGCCAGCAGTTCGTACGTAAAAGGGGAGCTGTTTTTT